This T cell receptor (beta chain) originates from a study of T cell changes during pregnancy in multiple sclerosis. V lost 8 bases to trimming and J lost 0 bases, with 13 bases between them. In germline, CDR1 is LNHDA, CDR2 SQIVND (reference sequence). This CDR3 region has 14 residues. Assay used: immunoSEQ multiplex PCR; TCRdb lists only in-frame clones, some missing. Of more than 35,000 clones listed, approximately 89% are singletons. The receptor comes from a female donor in good health, enrolled as a control in a pregnancy study. The chain joins TRBV19 to TRBJ1-1; maybe TRBD1 (5 bases). The specimen was CD4+ T cells from peripheral blood mononuclear cells, collected after pregnancy. The CDR3 coding sequence is TGTGCCAGTGCCAGAAGGGGCATGAACACTGAAGCTTTCTTT. It encodes CASARRGMNTEAFF.